This TCR beta chain was retrieved from a study of blood T cell repertoires in COVID-19. At the level of the study: The cDNA or gDNA used as material had been derived from T cells, B-cell-depleted T cells, or PBMCs.

Germline CDR1 reads LGHDT; CDR2 reads YNNKEL (reference sequence). Trimming removed 0 bases from V and 3 bases from J; junction bases left unmatched: 2. CDR3 length equals 15 residues. How the authors handled the data: Estimation of nucleated cell counts relied on the amplification of reference gene primers. Only in-frame clones appear in the TCRdb table, and some are missing; sequencing was by immunoSEQ multiplex PCR. The V and J calls and clone size are taken from that table; D and trimming were inferred from the DNA. The table shows hundreds of thousands of clones, with approximately 84% occurring only once. Participants came from about 23 US areas, aged about 18 to 89 years.

This receptor was identified in a man aged 40-49 years who had recovered from COVID-19. The sequenced sample was PBMCs or T cells enriched from blood (not recorded which). The chain links TRBV3-1 (or the pseudogene TRBV3-2) to TRBJ2-1, with 7 bases matching TRBD2. In nucleotides, the CDR3 is TGTGCCAGCAGCCAAGATGGGACTAACTACAATGAGCAGTTCTTC. Its protein product is CASSQDGTNYNEQFF.